The 22 T cell receptor beta chains below were found in one sample sequenced in a study of T cell repertoires in cytomegalovirus infection. One entry per CDR3 protein, called by TCRdb with MiXCR from the reads. The table has about 920,000 distinct CDR3 sequences, around a third seen once. Their recognized antigens are unknown. The sequencing here drew on cultured CD8+ T cells from PBMCs, taken from culture after CMV antigen stimulation. The receptors originated from a human donor in good health (CMV status not recorded). Some clones in this sample may be carry-over from other donors' samples.

The V and J genes are TRBV6-6 and TRBJ1-5; D gene ambiguous. The V and J ends lost 1 base and 0 bases respectively, with 16 bases between them. The germline V gene encodes CDR1 MNHNY and CDR2 SVGAGI (reference sequence). This CDR3 spans 18 amino acids. The CDR3, as DNA: TGTGCCAGCAGTTACTATCCCTCCTGGCAGAATAGCAATCAGCCCCAGCATTTT. It specifies CASSYYPSWQNSNQPQHF.

V and J are TRBV9 and TRBJ1-5, with D perhaps TRBD1 (6 bases). V lost 0 bases and J 7 bases, leaving 11 bases between the germline ends. Germline V CDR1 and CDR2: SGDLS, YYNGEE. This CDR3 is 14 amino acids long. CDR3 DNA: TGTGCCAGCAGCGTAGAAGGGGGGCGGCAGCCCCAGCATTTT. Its translation is CASSVEGGRQPQHF.

Points on this clonotype: A read error may account for a junction end that differs from germline. V gene TRBV19 combines with J gene TRBJ1-5, with TRBD1 matching 11 bases. Looked up from germline, CDR1 is LNHDA and CDR2 is SQIVND (reference sequence). This CDR3 is built from 14 residues. CDR3 loop: CASWDRGTNQSQHF. CDR3 in DNA: TGTGCCAGCTGGGACAGGGGGACCAATCAGTCCCAGCATTTT. Variable domain in full (rest from reference TRBV19 and TRBJ1-5): DGGITQSPKYLFRKEGQNVTLSCEQNLNHDAMYWYRQDPGQGLRLIYYSQIVNDFQKGDIAEGYSVSREKKESFPLTVTSAQKNPTAFYLCASWDRGTNQSQHFGDGTRLSIL.

The rearrangement joins TRBV6-1 to TRBJ2-1; 8 bases match TRBD2. The CDR3 runs to 15 residues. Germline V gene sequence: CDR1 MNHNS, CDR2 SASEGT. V trimming: 10 bases; J trimming: 0 bases; junction bases outside the gene matches: 8. The CDR3 DNA sequence: TGTGCCACCCACGAGCGGGGGAGCTCCTACAATGAGCAGTTCTTC. Its protein is CATHERGSSYNEQFF.

The chain uses TRBV24-1 and TRBJ2-1; TRBD1 matches at 10 bases. CDR1 is KGHDR, CDR2 SFDVKD, per germline. The CDR3 covers 18 residues. V was pared by 6 bases and J by 1 base, with 11 bases of the junction left unmatched. This chain's CDR3 is CATSLPFRQGASYNEQFF. CDR3 bases: TGTGCCACCAGTCTACCCTTTCGACAGGGGGCGTCCTACAATGAGCAGTTCTTC.

This clonotype was counted a few times. This chain uses TRBV5-4 with TRBJ2-2; D is possibly TRBD1 or TRBD2 (5 bases each). The V and J ends lost 0 bases and 3 bases respectively, with 9 bases between them. The CDR3 extends over 15 amino acids. Germline V gene data show CDR1 as SGHNT and CDR2 as YYREEE (reference sequence). CDR3 DNA: TGTGCCAGCAGCTTGGAAGGGACCTACACCGGGGAGCTGTTTTTT. It is translated as CASSLEGTYTGELFF.

The rearrangement joins TRBV6-1 to TRBJ1-5; D uncertain. V shed 8 bases and J shed 5 bases, with 7 bases lying between them. The germline V gene encodes CDR1 MNHNS and CDR2 SASEGT. The CDR3 runs to 11 residues. CDR3 sequence: CASGGYQPQHF. CDR3 bases: TGTGCCAGCGGTGGGTATCAGCCCCAGCATTTT.

This clonotype was seen a handful of times. DNA of the CDR3: TGTGCCAGCAGTTACTCTATCCTTGACGAGCAGTACGTC. This translates into CASSYSILDEQYV. V is TRBV6-2 or TRBV6-3 and J is TRBJ2-7; no firm D call. Germline V lookup: CDR1 MNHEY, CDR2 SVGEGT. The CDR3 contains 13 residues. The V gene lost 0 bases and the J gene lost 5 bases, with 8 bases spanning the gap.

In this sample, this clonotype turned up many times. This chain joins TRBV7-6 and TRBJ2-7, with 7 bases matching TRBD2. The CDR3 extends over 15 amino acids. In germline, CDR1 is SGHVS, CDR2 FNYEAQ. V dropped 1 base and J dropped 3; count of bases not matched to a gene: 6. This chain's CDR3 is CASSLEAGLDYEQYF. The CDR3 coding sequence is TGTGCCAGCAGCTTAGAAGCGGGGTTAGACTACGAGCAGTACTTC.

V gene TRBV12-5 combines with J gene TRBJ1-2; D unclear. V lost 5 bases and J 8 bases, leaving 12 bases between the germline ends. This CDR3 region has 12 residues. Germline assignment: CDR1 LGHNT and CDR2 FRNRAP. The DNA of the CDR3 is TGTGCTAGTGGTCCCCAAGGATGGGGCTACACCTTC. Its translation: CASGPQGWGYTF.

This chain links TRBV4-1 with TRBJ1-1; D gene ambiguous. The CDR3 runs 12 residues. Trimming shortened V by 1 base and J by 11 bases, and 11 bases separated the two germline ends. The germline CDR1 and CDR2 sequences are MGHRA and YSYEKL. The CDR3 spells CASSQVSSRAFF. The CDR3 DNA reads TGCGCCAGCAGCCAAGTCAGCTCGAGGGCTTTCTTT.

This clonotype was counted only a few times. The V and J genes are TRBV7-9 and TRBJ1-2; D is unresolved. Trimming removed 0 bases from V and 7 bases from J, with 15 bases in between. Germline V lookup: CDR1 SEHNR, CDR2 FQNEAQ (reference sequence). There are 15 residues in the CDR3. Written as DNA, the CDR3 is TGTGCCAGCAGCTTAGCAGGTGACGAAGTCCGTGGCTACACCTTC. It translates to CASSLAGDEVRGYTF.

V is TRBV20-1 and J is TRBJ2-5, with TRBD2 matching over 9 bases. The CDR3 extends over 15 amino acids. CDR1 and CDR2 from the germline V gene are DFQATT and SNEGSKA (reference sequence). The V segment lost 5 bases and the J segment 5 bases; nucleotides outside the gene matches: 12. CDR3 protein: CSAPSGAGGQETQYF. In DNA form, the CDR3 reads TGCAGTGCTCCCTCCGGAGCGGGGGGTCAGGAGACCCAGTACTTC.

The chain has TRBV7-6 and TRBJ1-2; D might be TRBD1 (5 bases). Trimming left V 1 base short and J 3 bases short, with 18 bases between. The CDR3 extends over 17 amino acids. Per the germline V gene, CDR1 is SGHVS and CDR2 is FNYEAQ. CDR3 bases: TGTGCCAGCAGCTTAGAGCCACTAGGGCTGGGGGACTATGGCTACACCTTC. Its translation is CASSLEPLGLGDYGYTF.

In this sample, this clonotype turned up a few times. The chain couples TRBV27 to TRBJ2-1; no reliable D call. This CDR3 comprises 12 residues. Deletions cut 7 bases from V and 6 bases from J, with 10 bases between. CDR1 is MNHEY, CDR2 SMNVEV, per germline (reference sequence). The CDR3 spells CASKVGSNEQFF. In DNA form, the CDR3 reads TGTGCCAGCAAGGTGGGCAGCAATGAGCAGTTCTTC.

There are many counts of this clonotype. The chain is built from TRBV7-2 and TRBJ1-1; D is ambiguous. The germline V gene encodes CDR1 SGHTA and CDR2 FQGNSA. V was clipped by 3 bases and J by 0 bases, with 8 bases between them. This CDR3 has 14 residues. The CDR3 nucleotides read TGTGCCAGCAGCTTCTTAGCTTTGAACACTGAAGCTTTCTTT. It encodes CASSFLALNTEAFF.

This clonotype was counted ten times or more. The chain links TRBV7-6 to TRBJ2-5; tentative D call: TRBD2 (5 bases). Between the trimmed V and J ends, which lost 5 bases and 7 bases, there was a span of 26 bases. CDR3 length equals 17 residues. Germline V lookup: CDR1 SGHVS, CDR2 FNYEAQ. The CDR3 sequence is CASSKKGEVPHSGTQYF. For the CDR3, the DNA is TGTGCCAGCAGCAAAAAGGGAGAGGTACCTCATTCGGGGACCCAGTACTTC. Full variable domain (remainder filled in from reference TRBV7-6 and TRBJ2-5): GAGVSQSPRYKVTKRGQDVALRCDPISGHVSLYWYRQALGQGPEFLTYFNYEAQQDKSGLPNDRFSAERPEGSISTLTIQRTEQRDSAMYRCASSKKGEVPHSGTQYFGPGTRLLVL.

This clonotype was seen many times. V and J are TRBV11-2 and TRBJ2-3, with TRBD2 matching 7 bases. The junction had 5 bases not matched to a gene; V was cut back by 1 base and J by 7 bases. Germline V gene data show CDR1 as SGHAT and CDR2 as FQNNGV. This CDR3 has 14 amino acids. The CDR3 region is CASSLGLALNTQYF. The CDR3 coding sequence is TGTGCCAGCAGCTTAGGACTAGCACTCAATACGCAGTATTTT.

This clonotype was seen more than once but under ten times. The chain employs TRBV12-3 or TRBV12-4 and TRBJ2-7; D might be TRBD2 (5 bases). This CDR3 is built from 13 residues. V was pared by 2 bases and J by 8 bases, with 13 bases between. The CDR3 DNA is TGTGCCAGCAGTTTATTCTTCGAGGGTAAGCAGTACGTC. Its protein is CASSLFFEGKQYV.

The chain employs TRBV27 and TRBJ2-7, with D unresolved. V was cut by 5 bases and J by 3 bases, with 20 bases left in between. The CDR3 is made up of 16 amino acids. Germline V gene lookup returns CDR1 MNHEY and CDR2 SMNVEV (reference sequence). The CDR3 region has the DNA TGTGCCAGCAGTCCCATGGGAAGGACCCCAGGCTACGAGCAGTACTTC. Its protein is CASSPMGRTPGYEQYF.

The gene calls are TRBV27 and TRBJ2-1; weak D call: TRBD1 (6 bases). This CDR3 contains 15 residues. Trimming shortened V by 8 bases and J by 5 bases, and 19 bases separated the two germline ends. Germline V gene lookup returns CDR1 MNHEY and CDR2 SMNVEV (reference sequence). The CDR3, as DNA: TGTGCCAGCCGTGGAGCAGGGGTCCACGACAATGAGCAGTTCTTC. Protein: CASRGAGVHDNEQFF.

This clonotype has only a few counts. V usage is TRBV7-6 and J usage is TRBJ2-6; D might be TRBD2 (5 bases). The CDR3 is made up of 17 amino acids. V was cut by 5 bases and J by 4 bases, with 18 bases left in between. Per germline, CDR1 SGHVS and CDR2 FNYEAQ. CDR3 DNA: TGTGCCAGCAGCCTAGAACCGGGGTTGGAAGGGGCCAACGTCCTGACTTTC. Its translation: CASSLEPGLEGANVLTF.